This entry concerns a single TCR beta chain. Original processing notes: Amplification of reference gene primers provided the estimated nucleated cell counts. Assay: immunoSEQ multiplex PCR; the TCRdb copy retains only in-frame clones and omits some. V and J calls and clone size are those listed in that table; D and trimming were worked out from the DNA. Among 80,000 or so clones, roughly four fifths were seen once, and the ten largest hold approximately 8.7%. Germline V lookup: CDR1 SGHTA, CDR2 FQGNSA. The V and J ends lost 5 bases and 2 bases, in that order; junction bases with no gene match: 7. This CDR3 is 16 amino acids long. These data come from a study of blood T cell repertoires in COVID-19. Overall study context: Sites in the United States, Italy and Spain provided acute and convalescent COVID-19 samples.

The sample comprised peripheral blood. The clonotype comes from a human donor in a cohort sampled during active COVID-19. This chain links TRBV7-2 with TRBJ2-2; 8 bases are a match to TRBD1. Written as DNA, the CDR3 is TGTGCCAGCAGCAAAGACAGGGGCTTTAACACCGGGGAGCTGTTTTTT. Translated: CASSKDRGFNTGELFF.